This TCR beta chain is from a study of cytomegalovirus exposure and HLA in healthy donors. PCR employed 60 Vbeta and 13 Jbeta primers. TCRdb keeps only in-frame clones here, not all; method: immunoSEQ multiplex PCR. The profile shows about 160,000 clones, about 72% of them singletons. This clonotype was obtained from a young man in good health and CMV-seropositive. The specimen was PBMCs.

The CDR3 spells CASSLISTSKPQHF. CDR3 in DNA: TGTGCCAGCAGTCTAATATCCACGTCAAAGCCCCAGCATTTT. The chain combines TRBV27 with TRBJ1-5; unclear D gene. Trimming shortened V by 5 bases and J by 8 bases, and 16 bases separated the two germline ends. From germline, CDR1 is MNHEY and CDR2 SMNVEV (reference sequence). The CDR3 extends over 14 amino acids.